These T cell receptor beta chains were read from a single sample in a study of regulatory T cells in long-lasting Graves disease. TCRdb re-derived calls from the multiplex PCR reads in MiXCR, one entry per CDR3 protein. The profile shows 200,000 to 250,000 distinct CDR3 sequences, approximately 18% of them singletons. The same sample was also studied in work on T cells in Graves' hyperthyroidism and ophthalmopathy.

The sample in question was peripheral blood mononuclear cells (PBMCs), obtained at new diagnosis, from a patient treated with antithyroid drugs. Receptors originate from a woman in her thirties with Graves disease. CDR3s include the opening cysteine and the closing phenylalanine or tryptophan. Fields, in order: D gene, V gene, clone size, J gene, CDR3 DNA, CDR3 protein. The D gene is left open where the match is weak. Size is omitted from some rows. Given values are once, few, many or a class for expanded clones.

.,TRBV2,many,TRBJ1-3,TGTGCCAGCAGTAAGGGTCGCCTCTCTGGAAACACCATATATTTT,CASSKGRLSGNTIYF
TRBD1,TRBV19,many,TRBJ1-2,TGTGCCAGTACGGGACAGTCGCCCGTCTATGGCTACACCTTC,CASTGQSPVYGYTF
.,TRBV19,many,TRBJ1-1,TGTGCCAGTAGTACCTCTAGGGGGAACACTGAAGCTTTCTTT,CASSTSRGNTEAFF
.,TRBV6-1,.,TRBJ2-3,TGTGCCAGCACAAAGCCGACCGCAGGCACAGATACGCAGTATTTT,CASTKPTAGTDTQYF
.,TRBV12-3/TRBV12-4,many,TRBJ2-5,TGTGCCAGCAGTTTCAGCGATTTCCGAGAGACCCAGTACTTC,CASSFSDFRETQYF
.,TRBV12-3/TRBV12-4,many,TRBJ2-6,TGTGCCAGCAGCATTTGGGGGGCCGGGGCCAACGTCCTGACTTTC,CASSIWGAGANVLTF
TRBD1,TRBV7-3,many,TRBJ2-6,TGTGCCAGCAGCTTAACCCCGGGACAGGCTGGCTCTGGGGCCAACGTCCTGACTTTC,CASSLTPGQAGSGANVLTF
TRBD1,TRBV20-1,many,TRBJ1-6,TGCAGTGCTAGAGACCAACTTACAGGGGTCGATTCACCCCTCCACTTT,CSARDQLTGVDSPLHF
.,TRBV28,many,TRBJ1-4,TGTGCCAGCAGCCAAATGAGGGGGACTGAAAAACTGTTTTTT,CASSQMRGTEKLFF
.,TRBV29-1,many,TRBJ1-2,TGCAGCGTGGAGCCGGCAGTCTATGGCTACACCTTC,CSVEPAVYGYTF
.,TRBV19,few,TRBJ2-3,TGTGCCAGTAGTATAGCCGACAGGGGACTAGCAGATACGCAGTATTTT,CASSIADRGLADTQYF
.,TRBV15,many,TRBJ1-1,TGTGCCACCAGCAGAGGTAAAAGATTGAACACTGAAGCTTTCTTT,CATSRGKRLNTEAFF
.,TRBV7-9,many,TRBJ2-7,TGTGCCAGCAGCTGGGGGACCGGGAGCTCCGAGCAGTACTTC,CASSWGTGSSEQYF
TRBD1,TRBV2,many,TRBJ2-3,TGTGCCAGCACTATGTACGGGACAGGGGGCGAAGATACGCAGTATTTT,CASTMYGTGGEDTQYF
.,TRBV7-6,many,TRBJ1-1,TGTGCCAGCAGCTTAAAGGTCCCGAACACTGAAGCTTTCTTT,CASSLKVPNTEAFF
TRBD1,TRBV24-1,many,TRBJ2-1,TGTGCCACCAGTGATCCCGGGACAGGCTCCTACAATGAGCAGTTCTTC,CATSDPGTGSYNEQFF
TRBD1,TRBV28,many,TRBJ2-1,TGTGCCAGCAGCCATTTCAAGACAGGGTCGGCCTACAATGAGCAGTTCTTC,CASSHFKTGSAYNEQFF
.,TRBV3-1,many,TRBJ1-3,TGTGCCAGCTTTAATTCCTTCTCTGGAAACACCATATATTTT,CASFNSFSGNTIYF
TRBD2,TRBV20-1,many,TRBJ2-3,TGCAGTGCTAGAGGGACTAGCGGTCGCACAGATACGCAGTATTTT,CSARGTSGRTDTQYF
.,TRBV6-5,.,TRBJ2-7,TGTGCCAGCAGTTACCATAAAACAGGGTCCGAGCAGTACTTC,CASSYHKTGSEQYF
.,TRBV29-1,many,TRBJ1-4,TGCAGCGTTGAGTATGGGATCCTACTGTTTTTT,CSVEYGILLFF
TRBD1,TRBV5-1,many,TRBJ2-4,TGCGCCAGCAGCCCCTGGACAGGAGGAAACATTCAGTACTTC,CASSPWTGGNIQYF
.,TRBV30,.,TRBJ2-7,TGTGCCGGAACCCCAGGGGCCCTCTACGAGCAGTACTTC,CAGTPGALYEQYF
.,TRBV6-1,many,TRBJ2-2,TGTGCCAGCAGTGAAGTAAGAGGGAGGACCGGGGAGCTGTTTTTT,CASSEVRGRTGELFF
TRBD1,TRBV5-1,many,TRBJ1-1,TGCGCCAGCAGCTCGACAGGGAAGGACACTGAAGCTTTCTTT,CASSSTGKDTEAFF
.,TRBV2,many,TRBJ1-1,TGTGCCAGCAGTGCAGCCAGGCCCACTGAAGCTTTCTTT,CASSAARPTEAFF
.,TRBV19,many,TRBJ1-2,TGTGCCAGTAGTATGCTAATGGCCGGACAGCTCTATGGCTACACCTTC,CASSMLMAGQLYGYTF
.,TRBV20-1,few,TRBJ1-4,TGCAGTGCTAGTGGGTGGGGATGGACTAATGAAAAACTGTTTTTT,CSASGWGWTNEKLFF
.,TRBV30,many,TRBJ1-1,TGTGCCTGGAGGTTGAACACTGAAGCTTTCTTT,CAWRLNTEAFF
TRBD2,TRBV4-1,.,TRBJ2-1,TGCGCCAGCAGCCAAGACGCAGCGGGGCCACTCCCTCCCGCAGGGCAGTTCTTC,CASSQDAAGPLPPAGQFF
TRBD1,TRBV7-2,many,TRBJ2-5,TGTGCCAGCAGCTCCAGACCGGGACAGGGGACTGAGACCCAGTACTTC,CASSSRPGQGTETQYF
.,TRBV9,.,TRBJ2-7,TGTGCCAGCAGTAAGGGTCCACTCCCCTACGAGCAGTACTTC,CASSKGPLPYEQYF
.,TRBV30,many,TRBJ1-1,TGTGCCTGGAATCTCGGAAGACGCACAGGGAGCACTGAAGCTTTCTTT,CAWNLGRRTGSTEAFF
.,TRBV2,many,TRBJ1-5,TGTGCCAGCAGTCCAGATCCGGGGCGCAATCAGCCCCAGCATTTT,CASSPDPGRNQPQHF
TRBD1,TRBV2,many,TRBJ1-6,TGTGCCAGCATTTGGACAGGGAGTGGGTCACCCCTCCACTTT,CASIWTGSGSPLHF
.,TRBV7-2,few,TRBJ2-1,TGTGCCAGCAACAAACCAGCGACCCCGTACAATGAGCAGTTCTTC,CASNKPATPYNEQFF
.,TRBV24-1,many,TRBJ2-1,TGTGCCACCAGTGATTTCTCCCACATAAACAATGAGCAGTTCTTC,CATSDFSHINNEQFF
.,TRBV7-8,many,TRBJ1-2,TGTGCCAGCAGCTTAGGGGGCAGGGCTCAAGGCTACACCTTC,CASSLGGRAQGYTF
.,TRBV9,many,TRBJ1-2,TGTGCCAGCAGCCCGGATGGCGGGGTGGTATATGGCTACACCTTC,CASSPDGGVVYGYTF
.,TRBV2,.,TRBJ2-7,TGTGCCAGCAGTGAGGGCGGCGAGCAGTACTTC,CASSEGGEQYF
TRBD1,TRBV2,many,TRBJ1-2,TGTGCCAGCAGTGAAAAGGGACAGGGACCCTATGGCTACACCTTC,CASSEKGQGPYGYTF
TRBD2,TRBV3-1,.,TRBJ2-3,TGTGCCAGCAGCCCCGGGACTAGCGGTGAAGCGGATACGCAGTATTTT,CASSPGTSGEADTQYF
.,TRBV6-1,many,TRBJ1-1,TGTGCCAGCAGTAGAAGACGGGAGAACACTGAAGCTTTCTTT,CASSRRRENTEAFF
.,TRBV28,.,TRBJ1-5,TGTGCCAGCAGTCTCGTGGACCATAGGGGGAATCAGCCCCAGCATTTT,CASSLVDHRGNQPQHF
.,TRBV6-5,.,TRBJ1-2,TGTGCCAGCAGTTACTCGTCGGGGGTCGGTGGCTACACCTTC,CASSYSSGVGGYTF
.,TRBV7-2,many,TRBJ1-2,TGTGCCAGCAGCCTCGTACAGTACTATGGCTACACCTTC,CASSLVQYYGYTF
.,TRBV30,many,TRBJ2-3,TGTGCCTGGAGTGAGGAAGCGTGGTCCACAGATACGCAGTATTTT,CAWSEEAWSTDTQYF
TRBD1,TRBV19,many,TRBJ2-3,TGTGCCAGTAGCCTCCACCGACAGGGGACAGATACGCAGTATTTT,CASSLHRQGTDTQYF